These 18 T cell receptor beta chains came from one sample sequenced in a study of T cells after yellow fever vaccination. TCRdb independently ran MiXCR on the 5' RACE reads; one entry per CDR3 protein. The sample has some 350,000 distinct CDR3 sequences, approximately 10% seen once; the top ten hold roughly 18%. The material was PBMCs, obtained on the day of the first yellow fever vaccination. Receptors were obtained from a man younger than 35 who received the YFV17D yellow fever vaccine.

The chain carries TRBV28 and TRBJ2-5; TRBD2 matches 8 bases. V lost 2 bases to trimming and J lost 3 bases; unmatched junction nucleotides: 5. The CDR3 is made up of 15 amino acids. Germline CDR1 MDHEN, CDR2 SYDVKM. The CDR3: CASSLRGGAEETQYF. The CDR3 coding sequence is TGTGCCAGCAGTTTACGGGGGGGCGCAGAAGAGACCCAGTACTTC.

The chain joins TRBV4-1 to TRBJ2-1, with 10 bases lining up with TRBD2. The V gene end was trimmed by 0 bases and the J gene end by 2 bases; junction bases not matched to a gene: 1. Germline assignment: CDR1 MGHRA and CDR2 YSYEKL. The CDR3 has 16 residues. CDR3 sequence: CASSQEAGGPYNEQFF. CDR3 nucleotides: TGCGCCAGCAGCCAAGAAGCGGGGGGGCCCTACAATGAGCAGTTCTTC.

The chain is built from TRBV5-1 and TRBJ2-5; tentatively, D is TRBD1 (6 bases). The germline gives CDR1 SGHRS, CDR2 YFSETQ. V was shortened by 0 bases and J by 4 bases, with 10 bases between the two germline ends. The CDR3 is 14 residues long. The CDR3 loop reads CASSLEGDRETQYF. CDR3 bases: TGCGCCAGCAGCTTGGAGGGGGATCGAGAGACCCAGTACTTC.

The rearrangement joins TRBV20-1 to TRBJ2-7, with D possibly matching TRBD1 (6 bases). V lost 0 bases and J 3 bases, leaving 12 bases between the germline ends. This CDR3 is built from 14 residues. Germline CDR1 DFQATT, CDR2 SNEGSKA (reference sequence). CDR3: CSARDRGGRYEQYF. For the CDR3, the DNA is TGCAGTGCTAGAGATCGAGGGGGTCGCTACGAGCAGTACTTC.

This clonotype was recorded a few times. This chain joins TRBV12-3 or TRBV12-4 and TRBJ1-1; D perhaps matches TRBD1 (6 bases). Trimming left V 2 bases short and J 4 bases short, with 17 bases between. This CDR3 is 16 amino acids long. The CDR3 nucleotides are TGTGCCAGCAGTTTACTCCCAGGGGATGATCCCACTGAAGCTTTCTTT. Its translation is CASSLLPGDDPTEAFF.

This clonotype was seen ten or more times. The genes are TRBV7-2 and TRBJ2-2; D remains ambiguous. The CDR3 has 15 residues. V was cut by 3 bases and J by 1 base, with 9 bases left in between. From germline, CDR1 is SGHTA and CDR2 FQGNSA. CDR3 sequence reads: CASSFSPGNTGELFF. As DNA, the CDR3 is TGTGCCAGCAGCTTTTCCCCAGGGAACACCGGGGAGCTGTTTTTT.

The chain combines TRBV4-2 with TRBJ2-3; D is ambiguous. Trimming removed 3 bases at V and 6 bases at J, with 10 bases between. This CDR3 is 13 amino acids long. Germline V gene sequence: CDR1 LGHNA, CDR2 YNFKEQ. The CDR3 coding sequence is TGTGCCAGCAGCCACTTCGTACCGGATACGCAGTATTTT. It translates to CASSHFVPDTQYF.

This sequence joins TRBV10-3 and TRBJ1-5; 12 bases match TRBD1. The germline V gene has CDR1 ENHRY and CDR2 SYGVKD. This CDR3 contains 16 residues. Unmatched junction bases numbered 13, after V lost 10 bases and J lost 6 bases. CDR3 sequence: CATRKPGGQGAQPQHF. The CDR3 DNA reads TGTGCCACCCGCAAGCCGGGGGGACAGGGGGCTCAGCCCCAGCATTTT.

This clonotype was observed a few times. The chain uses TRBV7-2 and TRBJ1-5; D gene ambiguous. Germline V gene lookup returns CDR1 SGHTA and CDR2 FQGNSA. The V end lost 0 bases, the J end lost 7 bases, and 10 bases lay between the germline ends. This CDR3 contains 14 residues. The CDR3, as DNA: TGTGCCAGCAGCTTAGCGGTGGCGGAGCAGCCCCAGCATTTT. As protein: CASSLAVAEQPQHF.

This clonotype was counted between two and nine times. J is TRBJ2-5 and V is TRBV6-1; TRBD2 matches at 10 bases. From germline, CDR1 is MNHNS and CDR2 SASEGT. The CDR3 loop spans 15 amino acids. Germline trimming cut 6 bases from V and 4 bases from J; bases unmatched to any gene: 8. CDR3 residues: CASRQAGGPGETQYF. The CDR3 nucleotides are TGTGCCAGCAGGCAAGCGGGGGGGCCAGGAGAGACCCAGTACTTC.

This chain uses TRBV19 with TRBJ2-7; D call uncertain. V gave up 5 bases and J gave up 0 bases, with 11 bases separating them. CDR1 and CDR2 from the germline V gene are LNHDA and SQIVND (reference sequence). The CDR3 totals 14 residues. The CDR3 is CASSAGLSSYEQYF. In DNA, the CDR3 is TGTGCCAGTAGTGCCGGCTTGAGCTCCTACGAGCAGTACTTC.

This chain connects TRBV5-4 to TRBJ2-1, with 10 bases matching TRBD1. V gave up 0 bases and J gave up 4 bases; unmatched junction bases: 1. The CDR3 has 15 amino acids. Germline CDR1 SGHNT, CDR2 YYREEE (reference sequence). The CDR3, as DNA: TGTGCCAGCAGCTTGGGGACAGGGGGATACAATGAGCAGTTCTTC. It codes for CASSLGTGGYNEQFF.

This clonotype was seen many times. The rearrangement uses TRBV4-3 and TRBJ2-5, with 9 bases lining up with TRBD1. J lost 4 bases, V lost 1 base, and 4 bases had no gene match. CDR1 and CDR2 from the germline V gene are LGHNA and YSLEER. CDR3 length: 15 amino acids. CDR3 amino acids: CASSQGDREVETQYF. As DNA, the CDR3 is TGCGCCAGCAGCCAAGGGGACAGGGAGGTAGAGACCCAGTACTTC.

In its sample, this clonotype was seen a few times. The V and J genes are TRBV6-2 or TRBV6-3 and TRBJ1-1; TRBD1 matches 8 bases. The J segment lost 4 bases and the V segment lost 4 bases, leaving 8 bases of the junction unmatched. Germline values: CDR1 MNHEY, CDR2 SVGEGT. The CDR3 has 15 amino acids. CDR3 residues: CASSWGDRGTTEAFF. CDR3 nucleotide sequence: TGTGCCAGCAGTTGGGGAGACAGGGGAACCACTGAAGCTTTCTTT.

In its sample, this clonotype was seen a few times. The chain has TRBV6-6 and TRBJ1-6; D unresolved. The germline V gene has CDR1 MNHNY and CDR2 SVGAGI (reference sequence). V dropped 2 bases and J dropped 9 bases, with 8 bases sitting between them. The CDR3 sequence is 13 residues long. CDR3 bases: TGTGCCAGCAGTTACAACTCGGGTTCACCCCTCCACTTT. As protein: CASSYNSGSPLHF.

This chain connects TRBV5-1 to TRBJ2-3; TRBD2 aligns across 9 bases. The CDR3 contains 17 residues. The ends lost 3 bases at V and 3 bases at J; junction bases unmatched: 11. From germline, CDR1 is SGHRS and CDR2 YFSETQ. This chain's CDR3 is CASSSLAGGPDTDTQYF. The CDR3 DNA sequence: TGCGCCAGCAGCTCCTTGGCGGGGGGGCCTGATACAGATACGCAGTATTTT.

This chain uses TRBV7-9 with TRBJ1-5; 9 bases line up with TRBD1. V shed 1 base, J shed 4 bases, and the junction held 5 bases outside the gene matches. The CDR3 sequence is 16 residues long. CDR1 and CDR2 (germline): SEHNR, FQNEAQ (reference sequence). The CDR3, as DNA: TGTGCCAGCAGCTTAGTTGGACAGGGGTATAATCAGCCCCAGCATTTT. It translates to CASSLVGQGYNQPQHF.

This clonotype was recorded many times. The gene calls are TRBV29-1 and TRBJ2-7; TRBD1 matches 8 bases. CDR1 is SQVTM and CDR2 is ANQGSEA in the germline V gene. This CDR3 has 18 residues. V shed 3 bases, J shed 6 bases, and the junction held 22 bases outside the gene matches. CDR3 loop: CSVESSLLYDRGRSEQYF. As DNA, the CDR3 is TGCAGCGTTGAGTCGAGTTTGTTGTACGACAGGGGAAGGTCCGAGCAGTACTTC.